The 6 T cell receptor beta chains presented below share a single source sample, sequenced in a study of control samples from healthy donors and cancer patients. Sequencing used immunoSEQ multiplex PCR; TCRdb keeps in-frame clones, though not all of them. The sample yields just over 90,000 clones, roughly 86% seen once. Sequencing was done on a sample of blood. These receptors all stem from a woman aged 45-65 years in good health.

V is TRBV7-8 and J is TRBJ1-4; D not certain. The CDR3 runs to 16 residues. V was trimmed by 3 bases and J by 0 bases, leaving 11 bases between them. The germline V gene encodes CDR1 SGHVS and CDR2 FQNEAQ. CDR3 sequence: CASSFGMGSTNEKLFF. In DNA form, the CDR3 reads TGTGCCAGCAGCTTCGGTATGGGTTCAACTAATGAAAAACTGTTTTTT.

The chain uses TRBV2 and TRBJ1-5, with 7 positions matching TRBD1. The germline CDR1 and CDR2 sequences are SNHLY and FYNNEI. This CDR3 is built from 15 residues. The V and J ends lost 9 bases and 4 bases, in that order; junction bases with no gene match: 12. CDR3: CARDLTGEGNQPQHF. CDR3 in DNA: TGTGCCAGGGACCTTACAGGGGAGGGTAATCAGCCCCAGCATTTT.

Comments on this clone: The same CDR3 also results from other DNA sequences found in this sample. The genes are TRBV7-9 and TRBJ1-1, with D possibly matching TRBD1 (6 bases). The V gene's germline CDR1 is SEHNR and CDR2 FQNEAQ (reference sequence). CDR3 length equals 14 residues. Trimming removed 5 bases from V and 5 bases from J, with 15 bases in between. CDR3 protein: CASSPGRRGTEAFF. In DNA form, the CDR3 reads TGTGCCAGCAGCCCGGGCCGGAGGGGGACTGAAGCTTTCTTT.

The chain employs TRBV19 and TRBJ1-1; D is perhaps TRBD1 (6 bases). In germline, CDR1 is LNHDA, CDR2 SQIVND (reference sequence). The CDR3 consists of 16 residues. V was trimmed by 5 bases and J by 1 base, leaving 17 bases between them. This chain's CDR3 is CASSLGMGARNTEAFF. DNA of the CDR3: TGTGCCAGTAGTTTAGGAATGGGGGCGCGGAACACTGAAGCTTTCTTT.

The CDR3, as DNA: TGTGCCAGCAGCTTAGATCCGAGGGGACGGCCGGCCCAGTACTTC. Amino acid sequence: CASSLDPRGRPAQYF. This chain connects TRBV11-3 to TRBJ2-5, with D perhaps matching TRBD1 or TRBD2 (5 bases each). The CDR3 is 15 residues long. The germline gives CDR1 SGHNT, CDR2 YENEEA. The V end lost 0 bases, the J end lost 9 bases, and 17 bases lay between the germline ends. Full variable domain (outside the CDR3, taken from reference TRBV11-3 and TRBJ2-5): EAGVVQSPRYKIIEKKQPVAFWCNPISGHNTLYWYLQNLGQGPELLIRYENEEAVDDSQLPKDRFSAERLKGVDSTLKIQPAELGDSAVYLCASSLDPRGRPAQYFGPGTRLLVL.

The V call is TRBV21-1, the J call TRBJ1-3. TRBV21-1 is described as a pseudogene. The CDR3 totals 17 residues. CDR3 amino acids: CASRPNDYRSSGNTIYF. Written as DNA, the CDR3 is TGTGCCAGCAGGCCAAACGATTATAGATCCTCTGGAAACACCATATATTTT.